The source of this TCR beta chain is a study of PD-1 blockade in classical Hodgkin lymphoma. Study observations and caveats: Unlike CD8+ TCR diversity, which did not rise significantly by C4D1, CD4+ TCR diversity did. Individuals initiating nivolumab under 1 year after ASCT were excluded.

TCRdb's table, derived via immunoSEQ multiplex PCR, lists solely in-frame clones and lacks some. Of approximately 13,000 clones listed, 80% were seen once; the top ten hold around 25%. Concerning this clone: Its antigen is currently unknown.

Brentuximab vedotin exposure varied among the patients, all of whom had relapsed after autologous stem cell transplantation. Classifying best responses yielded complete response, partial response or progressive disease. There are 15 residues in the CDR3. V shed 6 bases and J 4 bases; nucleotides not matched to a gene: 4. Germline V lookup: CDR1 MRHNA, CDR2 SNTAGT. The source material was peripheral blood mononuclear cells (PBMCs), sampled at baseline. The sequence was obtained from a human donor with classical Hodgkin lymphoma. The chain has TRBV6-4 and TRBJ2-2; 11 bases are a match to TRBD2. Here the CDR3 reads CASRASGGSTGELFF. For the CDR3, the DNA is TGTGCCAGCAGGGCTAGCGGGGGGAGCACCGGGGAGCTGTTTTTT.